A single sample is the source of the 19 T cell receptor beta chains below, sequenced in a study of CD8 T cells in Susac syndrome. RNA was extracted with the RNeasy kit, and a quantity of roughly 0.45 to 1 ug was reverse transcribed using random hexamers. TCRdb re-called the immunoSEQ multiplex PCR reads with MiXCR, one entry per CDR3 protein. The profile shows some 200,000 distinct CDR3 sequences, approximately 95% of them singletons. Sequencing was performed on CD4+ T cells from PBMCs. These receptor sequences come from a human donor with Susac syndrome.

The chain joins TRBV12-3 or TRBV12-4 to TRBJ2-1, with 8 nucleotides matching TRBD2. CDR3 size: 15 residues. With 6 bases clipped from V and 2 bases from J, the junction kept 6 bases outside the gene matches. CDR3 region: CASSPGGPPYNEQFF. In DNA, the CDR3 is TGTGCCAGCAGCCCGGGGGGGCCTCCCTACAATGAGCAGTTCTTC.

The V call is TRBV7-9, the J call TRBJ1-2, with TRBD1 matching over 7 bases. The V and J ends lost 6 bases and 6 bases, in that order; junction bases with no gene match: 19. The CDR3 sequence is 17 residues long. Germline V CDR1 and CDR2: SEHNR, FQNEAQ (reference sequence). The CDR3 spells CASSSRQGEGKRDGYTF. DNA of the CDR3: TGTGCCAGCAGTTCGAGACAGGGCGAAGGGAAGCGGGATGGCTACACCTTC.

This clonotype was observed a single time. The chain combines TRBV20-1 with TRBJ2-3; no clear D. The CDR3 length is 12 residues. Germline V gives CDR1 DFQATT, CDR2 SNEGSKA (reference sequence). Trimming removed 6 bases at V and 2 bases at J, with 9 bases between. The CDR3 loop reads CSAREDTDTQYF. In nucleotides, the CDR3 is TGCAGTGCCCGAGAAGACACAGATACGCAGTATTTT.

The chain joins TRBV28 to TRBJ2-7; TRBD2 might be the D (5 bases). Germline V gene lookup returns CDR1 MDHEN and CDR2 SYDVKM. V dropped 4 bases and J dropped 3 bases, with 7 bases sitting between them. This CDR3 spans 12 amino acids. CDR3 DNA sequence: TGTGCCAGCAGTTCCGGGAACTACGAGCAGTACTTC. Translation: CASSSGNYEQYF.

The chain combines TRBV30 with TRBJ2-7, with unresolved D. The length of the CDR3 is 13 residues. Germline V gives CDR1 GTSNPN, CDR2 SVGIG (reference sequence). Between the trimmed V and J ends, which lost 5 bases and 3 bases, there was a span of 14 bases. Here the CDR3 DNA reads TGTGCCTGGTCCGGTGCAGGAAACTACGAGCAGTACTTC. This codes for CAWSGAGNYEQYF.

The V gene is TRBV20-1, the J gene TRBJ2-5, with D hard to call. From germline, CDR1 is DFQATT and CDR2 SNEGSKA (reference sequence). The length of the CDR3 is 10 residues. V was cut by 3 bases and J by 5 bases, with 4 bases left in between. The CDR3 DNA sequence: TGCAGTGCTAGTTCTGAGACCCAGTACTTC. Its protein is CSASSETQYF.

The CDR3 loop is CASKGQGPRNQPQHF. The CDR3 DNA sequence: TGTGCCAGCAAAGGACAGGGGCCGCGAAATCAGCCCCAGCATTTT. The rearrangement links TRBV6-2 or TRBV6-3 to TRBJ1-5; 9 bases agree with TRBD1. Trimming removed 7 bases from V and 4 bases from J; junction bases left unmatched: 8. The CDR3 is made up of 15 amino acids. Germline V lookup: CDR1 MNHEY, CDR2 SVGEGT.

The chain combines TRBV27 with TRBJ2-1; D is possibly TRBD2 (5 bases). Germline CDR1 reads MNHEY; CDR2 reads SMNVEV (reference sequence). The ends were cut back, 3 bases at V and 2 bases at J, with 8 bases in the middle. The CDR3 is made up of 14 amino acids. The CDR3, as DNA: TGTGCCAGCAGTTTGTCGAGGGCCTACAATGAGCAGTTCTTC. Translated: CASSLSRAYNEQFF.

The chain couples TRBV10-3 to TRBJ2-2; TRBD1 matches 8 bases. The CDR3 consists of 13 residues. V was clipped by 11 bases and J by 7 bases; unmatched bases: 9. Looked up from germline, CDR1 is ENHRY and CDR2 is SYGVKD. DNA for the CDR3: TGTGCCTCAGATCGACAGGGGTTCGGGGAGCTGTTTTTT. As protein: CASDRQGFGELFF.

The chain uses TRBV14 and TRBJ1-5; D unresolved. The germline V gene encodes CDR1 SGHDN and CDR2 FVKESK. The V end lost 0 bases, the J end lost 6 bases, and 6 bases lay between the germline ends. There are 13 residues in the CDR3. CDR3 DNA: TGTGCCAGCAGCCAAGATGGCGGTCAGCCCCAGCATTTT. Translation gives CASSQDGGQPQHF.

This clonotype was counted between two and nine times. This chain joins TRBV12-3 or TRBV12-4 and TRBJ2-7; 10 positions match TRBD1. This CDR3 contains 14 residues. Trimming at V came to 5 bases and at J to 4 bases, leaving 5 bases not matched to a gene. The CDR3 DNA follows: TGTGCCAGCAGTCGAGGGACAGGGGCTTACGAGCAGTACTTC. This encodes CASSRGTGAYEQYF.

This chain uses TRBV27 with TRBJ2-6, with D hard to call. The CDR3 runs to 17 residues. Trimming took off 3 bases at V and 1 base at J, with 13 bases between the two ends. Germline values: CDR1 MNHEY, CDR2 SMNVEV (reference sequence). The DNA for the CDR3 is TGTGCCAGCAGTTTCCAAAAGAGAAGTTCTGGGGCCAACGTCCTGACTTTC. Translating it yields CASSFQKRSSGANVLTF.

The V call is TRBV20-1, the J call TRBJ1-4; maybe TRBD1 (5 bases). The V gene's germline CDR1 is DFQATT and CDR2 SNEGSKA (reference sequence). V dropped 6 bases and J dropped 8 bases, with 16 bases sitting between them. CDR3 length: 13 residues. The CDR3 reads CSASGTLEEKLFF. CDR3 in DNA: TGCAGTGCCTCCGGGACCCTGGAGGAAAAACTGTTTTTT.

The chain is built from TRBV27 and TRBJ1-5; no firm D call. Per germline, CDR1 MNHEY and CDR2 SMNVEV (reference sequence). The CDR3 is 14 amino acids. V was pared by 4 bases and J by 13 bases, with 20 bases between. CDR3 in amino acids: CASSSSQGASVQHF. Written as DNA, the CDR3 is TGTGCCAGCAGTTCATCTCAAGGAGCAAGCGTTCAGCATTTT.

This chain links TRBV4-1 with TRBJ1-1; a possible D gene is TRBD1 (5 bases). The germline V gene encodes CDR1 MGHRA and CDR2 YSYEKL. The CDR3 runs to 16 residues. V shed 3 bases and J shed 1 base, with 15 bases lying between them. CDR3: CASSHGPGTANTEAFF. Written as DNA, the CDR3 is TGCGCCAGCAGCCATGGCCCAGGGACGGCGAACACTGAAGCTTTCTTT.

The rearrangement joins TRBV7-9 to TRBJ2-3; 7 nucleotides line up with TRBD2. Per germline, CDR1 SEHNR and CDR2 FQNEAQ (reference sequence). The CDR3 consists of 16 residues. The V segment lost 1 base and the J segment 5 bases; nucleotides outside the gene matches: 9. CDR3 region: CASSLVRGGDGDTQYF. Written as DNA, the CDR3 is TGTGCCAGCAGCTTAGTACGTGGGGGGGACGGAGATACGCAGTATTTT.

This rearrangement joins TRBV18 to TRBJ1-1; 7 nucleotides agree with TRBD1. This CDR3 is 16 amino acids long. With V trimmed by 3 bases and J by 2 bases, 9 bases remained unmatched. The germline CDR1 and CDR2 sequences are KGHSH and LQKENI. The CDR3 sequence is CASSPGVRGSNTEAFF. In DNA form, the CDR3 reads TGTGCCAGCTCACCTGGCGTCAGGGGGAGCAACACTGAAGCTTTCTTT.

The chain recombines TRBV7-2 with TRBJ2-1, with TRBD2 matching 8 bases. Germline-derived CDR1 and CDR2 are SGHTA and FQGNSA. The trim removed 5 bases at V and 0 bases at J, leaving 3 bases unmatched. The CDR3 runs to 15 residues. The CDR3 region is CASSRSGSSYNEQFF. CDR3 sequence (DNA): TGTGCCAGCAGCCGCAGCGGGAGCTCCTACAATGAGCAGTTCTTC.

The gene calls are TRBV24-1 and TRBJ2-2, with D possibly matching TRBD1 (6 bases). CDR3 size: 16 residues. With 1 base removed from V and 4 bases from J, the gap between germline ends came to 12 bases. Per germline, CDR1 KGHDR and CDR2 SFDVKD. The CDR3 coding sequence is TGTGCCACCAGTGATTTTGCAGGGGACGGCACCGGGGAGCTGTTTTTT. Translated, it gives CATSDFAGDGTGELFF.